This T cell receptor beta chain was sequenced during a study of blood T cell repertoires in COVID-19. Study-wide context: Samples of COVID-19 (acute and convalescent) were obtained from the United States, Italy and Spain.

Per the authors' pipeline: Reference gene primer amplification gave nucleated cell count estimates. Measured with immunoSEQ multiplex PCR; TCRdb has only the in-frame clones, and not every one. V and J calls and clone size are as listed in that table; D and trimming were resolved from the DNA. The table lists a few hundred thousand clones, around 93% of them singletons. Participants were aged about 18 to 89 years, lived in 24 US areas, and enrolled virtually. Which cohort a participant joined came from the clinical history participants gave. This TCR was recovered from a human donor in a cohort exposed to, infected with or recovered from COVID-19 (not recorded which). The donor label of this sample is uncertain. The sequenced sample was PBMCs or T cells enriched from blood (not recorded which).

In DNA form, the CDR3 reads TGTGCCAGCAGCCAAGCAGCAACTAATGAAAAACTGTTTTTT. Translation gives CASSQAATNEKLFF. The chain joins TRBV3-1 (or the pseudogene TRBV3-2) to TRBJ1-4; D remains unclear. Deletions cut 1 base from V and 0 bases from J, with 3 bases between. The CDR3 totals 14 residues. CDR1 is LGHDT and CDR2 is YNNKEL in the germline V gene (reference sequence).